Below, 4 T cell receptor beta chains from the same sample are listed, as sequenced in a study of Tregs in tolerant kidney transplant recipients. Generated by immunoSEQ multiplex PCR, the TCRdb table keeps only in-frame clones and is missing some. Among tens of thousands of clones listed, over 85% were seen once. Related graft donors supplied nonmyeloablative bone marrow transplants, and mixed chimerism was transient. Here the sequenced sample was CD4+ T cells from blood (PBMCs), taken 12 months after the transplant. Receptor source: a human patient who received a combined kidney and bone marrow transplant. Among the T cells, some may be from the graft donor.

The genes are TRBV19 and TRBJ1-2; weak D call: TRBD1 (6 bases). This CDR3 region has 13 residues. The V gene's germline CDR1 is LNHDA and CDR2 SQIVND (reference sequence). The ends were cut back, 8 bases at V and 11 bases at J, with 21 bases in the middle. CDR3 DNA sequence: TGTGCCAGTGAGGACAGATCTCTTGGGGGTTACACCTTC. Protein product: CASEDRSLGGYTF.

The chain has TRBV7-6 and TRBJ2-3; TRBD2 might be the D (5 bases). Trimming stripped 5 bases from V and 4 bases from J, with 7 bases between. The CDR3 covers 12 residues. In germline, CDR1 is SGHVS, CDR2 FNYEAQ. The CDR3 is CASSLRADTQYF. CDR3 DNA: TGTGCCAGCAGCCTGAGGGCAGATACGCAGTATTTT. Filled out from reference TRBV7-6 and TRBJ2-3, the complete variable domain reads GAGVSQSPRYKVTKRGQDVALRCDPISGHVSLYWYRQALGQGPEFLTYFNYEAQQDKSGLPNDRFSAERPEGSISTLTIQRTEQRDSAMYRCASSLRADTQYFGPGTRLTVL.

The chain is built from TRBV7-2 and TRBJ2-5; no reliable D call. V was shortened by 0 bases and J by 5 bases, with 10 bases between the two germline ends. Germline V gives CDR1 SGHTA, CDR2 FQGNSA. This CDR3 has 14 amino acids. Here the CDR3 reads CASSLAPGWETQYF. The DNA for the CDR3 is TGTGCCAGCAGCTTAGCGCCGGGTTGGGAGACCCAGTACTTC.

This clone has a single count. This rearrangement joins TRBV29-1 to TRBJ2-3; D unresolved. In germline, CDR1 is SQVTM, CDR2 ANQGSEA. CDR3 length: 12 residues. With 3 bases removed from V and 2 bases from J, the gap between germline ends came to 6 bases. CDR3 bases: TGCAGCGTTGATGAGGTCACAGATACGCAGTATTTT. Residues: CSVDEVTDTQYF.